This T cell receptor beta chain was sequenced in a study of response to subunit inactivated influenza vaccine. Study-level points and caveats: Authors suggested that a seasonal influenza vaccination recruits few new T cells each time.

This clonotype was detected only a few times. The antigen is undetermined. Via MiXCR, TCRdb re-called the RT-PCR reads, giving one row per CDR3 protein. The sample gives hundreds of thousands of distinct CDR3 sequences, 6% to 9% of which show up once; 13% is in the top ten. CDR1 is ENHRY and CDR2 is SYGVKD in the germline V gene. The CDR3 consists of 14 residues. Trimming left V 6 bases short and J 2 bases short, with 14 bases between. This receptor was identified in a man in his fifties or sixties who received an inactivated influenza vaccine. Specimen: PBMCs from blood, collected less than 30 months after vaccination. The rearrangement uses TRBV10-3 and TRBJ2-7; D perhaps matches TRBD2 (6 bases). The CDR3 reads CAIRAASGAYEQYF. In nucleotides, the CDR3 is TGTGCCATCAGGGCAGCCTCGGGGGCCTACGAGCAGTACTTC.